This T cell receptor (beta chain) was captured in a study of cytomegalovirus exposure and HLA in healthy donors. The PCR ran on 60 Vbeta and 13 Jbeta primers. Sequencing used immunoSEQ multiplex PCR; TCRdb keeps in-frame clones, though not all of them. The top ten clones hold approximately 3.1% of a sample with approximately 120,000 clones, about four fifths of them seen once. Notes on this clone: Its antigen is unidentified.

Regarding the study as a whole: It was shown in a later analysis that HLA-associated TCR beta chains were more clonally expanded than other, equally common chains. Available immune exposure information was restricted to CMV serostatus only.

Everyone who donated was a healthy bone marrow donor. Likely unrecorded immune exposures existed in these nominally healthy donors. The length of the CDR3 is 14 residues. Germline V CDR1 and CDR2: MDHEN, SYDVKM. V trimming: 3 bases; J trimming: 10 bases; junction bases outside the gene matches: 6. The receptor was isolated from a man younger than 45 in good health and CMV-seronegative. J is TRBJ2-1 and V is TRBV28, with 10 bases identical to TRBD2. The sequencing sample was made of PBMCs. The CDR3 loop is CASSLLAGEGEQFF. CDR3 nucleotide sequence: TGTGCCAGCAGTTTGCTAGCGGGAGAAGGGGAGCAGTTCTTC.